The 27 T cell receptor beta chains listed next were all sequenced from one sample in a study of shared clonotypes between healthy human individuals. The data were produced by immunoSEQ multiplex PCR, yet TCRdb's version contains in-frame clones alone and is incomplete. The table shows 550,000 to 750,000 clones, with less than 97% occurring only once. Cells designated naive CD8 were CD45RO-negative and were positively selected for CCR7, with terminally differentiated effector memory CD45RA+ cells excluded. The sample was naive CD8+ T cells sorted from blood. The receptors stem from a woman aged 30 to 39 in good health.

CDR3 in DNA: TGTGCCAGCAGTTCGACCTCTACAGATACGCAGTATTTT. Residues: CASSSTSTDTQYF. The rearrangement uses TRBV28 and TRBJ2-3; D unresolved. V was trimmed by 4 bases and J by 3 bases, leaving 8 bases between them. The CDR3 is made up of 13 amino acids. Per germline, CDR1 MDHEN and CDR2 SYDVKM.

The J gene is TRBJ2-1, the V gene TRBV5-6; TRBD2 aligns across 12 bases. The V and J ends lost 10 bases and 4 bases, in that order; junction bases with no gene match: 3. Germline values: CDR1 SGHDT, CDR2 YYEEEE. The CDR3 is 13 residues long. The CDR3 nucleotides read TGTGCCTACGGGACTAGCGGGTACAATGAGCAGTTCTTC. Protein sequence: CAYGTSGYNEQFF.

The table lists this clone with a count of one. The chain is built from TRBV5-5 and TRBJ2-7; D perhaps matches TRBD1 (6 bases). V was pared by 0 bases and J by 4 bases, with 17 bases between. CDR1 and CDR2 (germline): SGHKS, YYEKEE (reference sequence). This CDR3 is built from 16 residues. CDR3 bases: TGTGCCAGCAGCTTGGAGCCGCTGGACAGAAAGTACGAGCAGTACTTC. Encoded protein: CASSLEPLDRKYEQYF.

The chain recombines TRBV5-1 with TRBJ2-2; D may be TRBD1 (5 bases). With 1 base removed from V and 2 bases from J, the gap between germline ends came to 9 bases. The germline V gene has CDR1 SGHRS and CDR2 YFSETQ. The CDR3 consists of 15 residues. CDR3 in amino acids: CASSLLQANTGELFF. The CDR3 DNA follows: TGCGCCAGCAGCTTGTTACAGGCCAACACCGGGGAGCTGTTTTTT.

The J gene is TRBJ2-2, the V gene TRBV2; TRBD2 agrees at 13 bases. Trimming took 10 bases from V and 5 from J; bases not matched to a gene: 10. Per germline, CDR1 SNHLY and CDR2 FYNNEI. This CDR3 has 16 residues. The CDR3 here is CAILGLAGVGTGELFF. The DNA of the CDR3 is TGTGCCATCCTCGGACTAGCGGGAGTAGGGACCGGGGAGCTGTTTTTT.

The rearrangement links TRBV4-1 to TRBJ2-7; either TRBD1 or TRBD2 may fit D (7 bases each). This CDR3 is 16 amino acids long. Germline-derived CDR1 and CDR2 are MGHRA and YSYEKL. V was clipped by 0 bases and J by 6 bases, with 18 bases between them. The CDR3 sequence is CASSQDRQGGAIEQYF. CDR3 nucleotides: TGCGCCAGCAGCCAAGATAGGCAGGGGGGGGCTATCGAGCAGTACTTC.

The CDR3 nucleotides are TGTGCCAGCAGTTACACCGACAGGGGGGAGCAGTTCTTC. It specifies CASSYTDRGEQFF. This sequence joins TRBV6-5 and TRBJ2-1; TRBD1 matches at 9 bases. The CDR3 is made up of 13 amino acids. Germline CDR1 MNHEY, CDR2 SVGAGI. The V gene end was trimmed by 2 bases and the J gene end by 10 bases; junction bases not matched to a gene: 3.

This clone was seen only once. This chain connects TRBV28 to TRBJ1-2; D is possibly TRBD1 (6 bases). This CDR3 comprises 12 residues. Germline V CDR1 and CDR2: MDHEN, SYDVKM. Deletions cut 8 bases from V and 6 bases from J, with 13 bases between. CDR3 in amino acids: CASLWGADGYTF. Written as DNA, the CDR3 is TGTGCCAGCCTGTGGGGGGCGGATGGCTACACCTTC.

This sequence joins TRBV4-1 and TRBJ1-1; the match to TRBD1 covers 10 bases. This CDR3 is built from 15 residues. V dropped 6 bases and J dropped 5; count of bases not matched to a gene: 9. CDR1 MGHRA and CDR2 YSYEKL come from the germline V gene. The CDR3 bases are TGCGCCAGCAGAGCCGGGACAGGGGTGGGAACTGAAGCTTTCTTT. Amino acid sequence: CASRAGTGVGTEAFF.

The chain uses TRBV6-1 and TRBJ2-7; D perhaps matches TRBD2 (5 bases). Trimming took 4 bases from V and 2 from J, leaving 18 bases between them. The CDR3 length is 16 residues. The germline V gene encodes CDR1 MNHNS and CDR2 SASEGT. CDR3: CASSVRSAGLTYEQYF. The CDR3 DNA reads TGTGCCAGCAGTGTAAGGTCCGCGGGTCTGACCTACGAGCAGTACTTC.

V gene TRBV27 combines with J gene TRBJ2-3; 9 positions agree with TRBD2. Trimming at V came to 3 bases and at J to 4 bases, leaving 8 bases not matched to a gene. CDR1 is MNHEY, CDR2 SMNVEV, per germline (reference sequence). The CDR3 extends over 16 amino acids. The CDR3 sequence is CASSLWAGGPSDTQYF. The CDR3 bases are TGTGCCAGCAGTTTGTGGGCGGGAGGGCCCTCAGATACGCAGTATTTT.

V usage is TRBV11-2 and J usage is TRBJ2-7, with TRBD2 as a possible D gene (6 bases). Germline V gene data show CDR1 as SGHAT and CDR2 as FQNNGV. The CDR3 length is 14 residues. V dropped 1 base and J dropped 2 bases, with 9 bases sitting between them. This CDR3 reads CASSLGGVTYEQYF. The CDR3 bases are TGTGCCAGCAGCTTAGGCGGGGTAACCTACGAGCAGTACTTC.

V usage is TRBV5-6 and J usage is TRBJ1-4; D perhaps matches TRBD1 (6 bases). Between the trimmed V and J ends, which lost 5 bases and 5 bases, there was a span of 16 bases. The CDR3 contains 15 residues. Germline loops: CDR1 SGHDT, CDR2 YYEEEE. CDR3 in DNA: TGTGCCAGCAGTTCGCAGGGGATCCGGAATGAAAAACTGTTTTTT. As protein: CASSSQGIRNEKLFF.

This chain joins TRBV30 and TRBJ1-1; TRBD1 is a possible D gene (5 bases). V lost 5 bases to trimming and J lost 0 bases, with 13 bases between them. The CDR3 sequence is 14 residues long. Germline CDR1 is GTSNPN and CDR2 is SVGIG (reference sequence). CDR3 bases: TGTGCCTGGGCTGTAGGAGGGGTGAACACTGAAGCTTTCTTT. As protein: CAWAVGGVNTEAFF.

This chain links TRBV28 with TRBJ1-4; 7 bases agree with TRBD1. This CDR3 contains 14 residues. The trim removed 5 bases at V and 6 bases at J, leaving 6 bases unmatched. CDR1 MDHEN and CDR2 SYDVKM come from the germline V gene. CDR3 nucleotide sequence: TGTGCCAGCAGTCTAAACAGGGGCTATGAAAAACTGTTTTTT. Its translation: CASSLNRGYEKLFF.

The CDR3 protein is CASSESSTGREVNNEQFF. The CDR3 region has the DNA TGCGCCAGCAGTGAGTCCAGTACTGGGCGGGAGGTCAACAATGAGCAGTTCTTC. This rearrangement joins TRBV10-1 to TRBJ2-1, with 8 positions matching TRBD2. The germline gives CDR1 WNHNN, CDR2 SYGVQD (reference sequence). The trim removed 0 bases at V and 5 bases at J, leaving 12 bases unmatched. This CDR3 has 18 residues.

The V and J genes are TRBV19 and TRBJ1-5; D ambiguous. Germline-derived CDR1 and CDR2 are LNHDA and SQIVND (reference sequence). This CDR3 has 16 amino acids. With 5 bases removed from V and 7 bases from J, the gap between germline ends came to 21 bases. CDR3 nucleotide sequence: TGTGCCAGTAGTCCGCGCGGTGAGGGTCTGGAGCAGCCCCAGCATTTT. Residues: CASSPRGEGLEQPQHF.

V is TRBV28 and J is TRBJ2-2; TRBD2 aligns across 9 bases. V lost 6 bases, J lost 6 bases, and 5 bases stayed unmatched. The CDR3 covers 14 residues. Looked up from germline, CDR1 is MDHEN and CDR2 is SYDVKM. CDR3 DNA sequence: TGTGCCAGCAGACCGGGACTAGCCTCCGGGGAGCTGTTTTTT. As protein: CASRPGLASGELFF.

The CDR3 DNA is TGTGCCAGCAGTTTCTTGAAGCGGGAGTGGAGCACAGATACGCAGTATTTT. This codes for CASSFLKREWSTDTQYF. The chain has TRBV27 and TRBJ2-3; 8 positions match TRBD2. From germline, CDR1 is MNHEY and CDR2 SMNVEV (reference sequence). V was pared by 3 bases and J by 0 bases, with 8 bases of the junction left unmatched. This CDR3 is 17 amino acids long.

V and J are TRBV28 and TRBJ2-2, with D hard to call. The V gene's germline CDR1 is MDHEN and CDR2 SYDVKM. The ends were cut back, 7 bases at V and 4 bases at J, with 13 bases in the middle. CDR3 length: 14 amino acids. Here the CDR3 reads CASTLGWSTGELFF. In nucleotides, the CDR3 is TGTGCCAGCACCTTGGGGTGGAGCACCGGGGAGCTGTTTTTT. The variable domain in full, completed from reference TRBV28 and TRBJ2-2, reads DVKVTQSSRYLVKRTGEKVFLECVQDMDHENMFWYRQDPGLGLRLIYFSYDVKMKEKGDIPEGYSVSREKKERFSLILESASTNQTSMYLCASTLGWSTGELFFGEGSRLTVL.

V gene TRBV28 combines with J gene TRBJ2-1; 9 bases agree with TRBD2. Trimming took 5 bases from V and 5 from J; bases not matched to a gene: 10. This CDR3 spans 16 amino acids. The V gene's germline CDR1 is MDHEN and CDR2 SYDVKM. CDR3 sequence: CASSLGPSGIDNEQFF. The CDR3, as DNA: TGTGCCAGCAGTCTTGGTCCTAGCGGGATCGACAATGAGCAGTTCTTC.

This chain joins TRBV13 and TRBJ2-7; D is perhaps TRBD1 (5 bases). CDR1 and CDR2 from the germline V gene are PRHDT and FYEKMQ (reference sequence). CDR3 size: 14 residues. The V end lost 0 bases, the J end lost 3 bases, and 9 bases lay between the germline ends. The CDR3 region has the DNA TGTGCCAGCAGCTTAGGCGACAGCCGCTACGAGCAGTACTTC. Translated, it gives CASSLGDSRYEQYF.

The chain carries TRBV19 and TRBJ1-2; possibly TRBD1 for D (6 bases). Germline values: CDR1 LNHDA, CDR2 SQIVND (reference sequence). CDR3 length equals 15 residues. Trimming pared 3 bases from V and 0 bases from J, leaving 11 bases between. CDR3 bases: TGTGCCAGTAGTATCGAGAGGGGGGCTAACTATGGCTACACCTTC. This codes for CASSIERGANYGYTF. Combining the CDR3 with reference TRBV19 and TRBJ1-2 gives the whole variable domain DGGITQSPKYLFRKEGQNVTLSCEQNLNHDAMYWYRQDPGQGLRLIYYSQIVNDFQKGDIAEGYSVSREKKESFPLTVTSAQKNPTAFYLCASSIERGANYGYTFGSGTRLTVV.

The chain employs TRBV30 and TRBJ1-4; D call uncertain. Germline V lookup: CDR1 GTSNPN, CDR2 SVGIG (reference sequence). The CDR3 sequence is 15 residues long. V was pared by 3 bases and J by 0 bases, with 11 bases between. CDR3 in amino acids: CAWSAGGSTNEKLFF. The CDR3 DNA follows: TGTGCCTGGAGCGCAGGCGGCTCAACTAATGAAAAACTGTTTTTT.

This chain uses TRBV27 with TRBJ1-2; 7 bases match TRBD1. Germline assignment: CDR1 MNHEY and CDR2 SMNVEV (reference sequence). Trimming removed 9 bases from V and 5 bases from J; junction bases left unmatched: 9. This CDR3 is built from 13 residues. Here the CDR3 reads CASRLGQSYGYTF. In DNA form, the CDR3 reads TGTGCCAGTAGACTGGGACAGTCATATGGCTACACCTTC.

Written as DNA, the CDR3 is TGTGCCAGCAGCCCGGGACAGGGACTCGCCGGGGAGCTGTTTTTT. It codes for CASSPGQGLAGELFF. The chain uses TRBV11-2 and TRBJ2-2, with 9 bases lining up with TRBD1. Trimming at V came to 5 bases and at J to 6 bases, leaving 7 bases not matched to a gene. CDR3 size: 15 residues. Germline CDR1 and CDR2: SGHAT and FQNNGV.

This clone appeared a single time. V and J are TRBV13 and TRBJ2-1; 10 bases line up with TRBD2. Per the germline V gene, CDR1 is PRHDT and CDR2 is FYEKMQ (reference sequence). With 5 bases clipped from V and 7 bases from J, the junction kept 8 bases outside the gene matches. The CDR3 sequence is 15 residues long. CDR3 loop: CASSDRLAGGNEQFF. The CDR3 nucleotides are TGTGCCAGCAGCGACCGACTAGCGGGTGGTAATGAGCAGTTCTTC.